What follows are 9 T cell receptor beta chains derived from one specimen sequenced in a study of CD8+ T cells in alopecia areata. Extracted from the samples, RNA was reverse transcribed into cDNA to serve as the sequencing template. The table came from immunoSEQ multiplex PCR; TCRdb's copy has only in-frame clones and leaves some out. Among around 190,000 clones listed, roughly 56% were seen once. Sequencing used CD8+ T cells sorted from blood. The source of these receptors is a human donor in good health.

In this sample, this clone turned up a few times. This chain joins TRBV11-1 and TRBJ2-2, with 12 bases matching TRBD1. Germline trimming cut 5 bases from V and 7 bases from J; bases unmatched to any gene: 8. The CDR3 loop spans 16 amino acids. In germline, CDR1 is SGHAT, CDR2 FQDESV (reference sequence). CDR3: CASSNRDRGLGGELFF. The CDR3 DNA reads as TGTGCCAGCAGCAACCGGGACAGGGGGCTTGGCGGGGAGCTGTTTTTT.

The chain recombines TRBV9 with TRBJ1-2; D possibly corresponds to TRBD1 (5 bases). Trimming removed 0 bases at V and 8 bases at J, with 14 bases between. The germline V gene has CDR1 SGDLS and CDR2 YYNGEE. CDR3 size: 14 residues. The CDR3 sequence: CASSVAVVGEGYTF. CDR3 coding DNA: TGTGCCAGCAGCGTAGCGGTTGTAGGGGAAGGCTACACCTTC.

This clone occurred once. The genes are TRBV13 and TRBJ2-5; 8 bases agree with TRBD2. This CDR3 spans 14 amino acids. Germline lookup yields CDR1 PRHDT and CDR2 FYEKMQ (reference sequence). Trimming took 5 bases from V and 5 from J; bases not matched to a gene: 7. The CDR3 sequence: CASSLRGAGETQYF. In nucleotides, the CDR3 is TGTGCCAGCAGCCTGCGGGGGGCCGGGGAGACCCAGTACTTC.

This clone appeared a few times. The chain employs TRBV2 and TRBJ2-1; D is ambiguous. Germline CDR1 reads SNHLY; CDR2 reads FYNNEI. This CDR3 is built from 10 residues. The V and J ends lost 6 bases and 11 bases respectively, with 8 bases between them. The CDR3 DNA reads as TGTGCCAGCAGCCTAAGTCAGCAGTTCTTC. As protein: CASSLSQQFF. Based on the CDR3 plus reference TRBV2 and TRBJ2-1, the full variable domain is EPEVTQTPSHQVTQMGQEVILRCVPISNHLYFYWYRQILGQKVEFLVSFYNNEISEKSEIFDDQFSVERPDGSNFTLKIRSTKLEDSAMYFCASSLSQQFFGPGTRLTVL.

Only a few counts were recorded for this clone. The chain recombines TRBV4-1 with TRBJ1-1; D is undetermined. V was pared by 1 base and J by 0 bases, with 6 bases between. Germline lookup yields CDR1 MGHRA and CDR2 YSYEKL. The CDR3 loop spans 14 amino acids. CDR3 nucleotides: TGCGCCAGCAGCCAAGTCCCCATGAACACTGAAGCTTTCTTT. Amino acid sequence: CASSQVPMNTEAFF.

The chain uses TRBV30 and TRBJ1-2, with D possibly matching TRBD1 (6 bases). Trimming took off 4 bases at V and 0 bases at J, with 12 bases between the two ends. Germline V gene sequence: CDR1 GTSNPN, CDR2 SVGIG (reference sequence). CDR3 length: 14 residues. The CDR3 region is CAWKRDTSNYGYTF. In DNA, the CDR3 is TGTGCCTGGAAACGGGACACCTCTAACTATGGCTACACCTTC.

The rearrangement uses TRBV5-4 and TRBJ2-5, with 8 bases identical to TRBD2. Per germline, CDR1 SGHNT and CDR2 YYREEE (reference sequence). J lost 4 bases, V lost 4 bases, and 0 bases had no gene match. The CDR3 has 12 amino acids. CDR3 region: CASSRGGETQYF. The CDR3 bases are TGTGCCAGCAGCCGGGGGGGAGAGACCCAGTACTTC.

This chain joins TRBV9 and TRBJ1-2, with D hard to call. Germline CDR1 is SGDLS and CDR2 is YYNGEE. Trimming took 0 bases from V and 8 from J, leaving 20 bases between them. The CDR3 spans 16 residues. The chain's CDR3 is CASSVDPSGRERGYTF. In DNA, the CDR3 is TGTGCCAGCAGCGTAGATCCCTCCGGGAGAGAGCGAGGCTACACCTTC. The full variable domain, its missing parts supplied by reference TRBV9 and TRBJ1-2, is DSGVTQTPKHLITATGQRVTLRCSPRSGDLSVYWYQQSLDQGLQFLIQYYNGEERAKGNILERFSAQQFPDLHSELNLSSLELGDSALYFCASSVDPSGRERGYTFGSGTRLTVV.

The chain has TRBV6-5 and TRBJ1-2; the match to TRBD1 covers 7 bases. Germline CDR1 reads MNHEY; CDR2 reads SVGAGI. This CDR3 region has 13 residues. After removal of 6 bases from V and 5 bases from J, the junction contained 6 bases not matched to a gene. The CDR3 region has the DNA TGTGCCAGCAGAACAGGGGCCGGTTATGGCTACACCTTC. Its translation: CASRTGAGYGYTF.